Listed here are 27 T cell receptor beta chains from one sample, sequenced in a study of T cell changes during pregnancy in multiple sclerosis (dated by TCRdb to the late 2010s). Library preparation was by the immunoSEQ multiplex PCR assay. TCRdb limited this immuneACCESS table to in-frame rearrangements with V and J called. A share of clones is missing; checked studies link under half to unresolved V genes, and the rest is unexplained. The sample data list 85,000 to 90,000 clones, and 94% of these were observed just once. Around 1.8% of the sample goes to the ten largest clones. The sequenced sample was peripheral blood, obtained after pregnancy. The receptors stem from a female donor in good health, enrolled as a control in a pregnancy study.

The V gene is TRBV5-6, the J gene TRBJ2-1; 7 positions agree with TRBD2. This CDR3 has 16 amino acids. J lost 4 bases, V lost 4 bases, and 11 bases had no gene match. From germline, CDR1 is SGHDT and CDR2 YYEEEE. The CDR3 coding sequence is TGTGCCAGCAGCGCTGCCGGCGGGAGACCTTACAATGAGCAGTTCTTC. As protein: CASSAAGGRPYNEQFF.

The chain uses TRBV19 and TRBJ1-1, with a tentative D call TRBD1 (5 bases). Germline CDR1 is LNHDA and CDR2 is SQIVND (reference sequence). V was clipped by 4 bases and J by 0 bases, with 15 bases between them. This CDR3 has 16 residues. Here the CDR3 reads CASSNFLTDMNTEAFF. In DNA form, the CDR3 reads TGTGCCAGTAGTAATTTCTTGACAGACATGAACACTGAAGCTTTCTTT.

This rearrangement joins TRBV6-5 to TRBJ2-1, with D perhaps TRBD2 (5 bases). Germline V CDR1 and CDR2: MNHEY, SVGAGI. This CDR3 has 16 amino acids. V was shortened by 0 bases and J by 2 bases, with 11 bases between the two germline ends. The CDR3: CASSYSMEVPYNEQFF. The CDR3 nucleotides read TGTGCCAGCAGTTACTCGATGGAGGTCCCCTACAATGAGCAGTTCTTC.

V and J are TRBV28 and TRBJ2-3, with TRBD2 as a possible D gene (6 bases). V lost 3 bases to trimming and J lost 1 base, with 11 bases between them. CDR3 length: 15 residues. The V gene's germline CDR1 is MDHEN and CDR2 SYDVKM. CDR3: CASSFRGTGTDTQYF. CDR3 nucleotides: TGTGCCAGCAGTTTCCGCGGGACCGGCACAGATACGCAGTATTTT.

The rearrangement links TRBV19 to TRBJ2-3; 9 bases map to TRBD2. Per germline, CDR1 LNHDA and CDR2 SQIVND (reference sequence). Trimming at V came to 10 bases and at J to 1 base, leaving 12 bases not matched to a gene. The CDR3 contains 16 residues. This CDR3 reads CATKMAGGPGTDTQYF. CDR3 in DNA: TGTGCCACTAAGATGGCGGGAGGGCCCGGCACAGATACGCAGTATTTT.

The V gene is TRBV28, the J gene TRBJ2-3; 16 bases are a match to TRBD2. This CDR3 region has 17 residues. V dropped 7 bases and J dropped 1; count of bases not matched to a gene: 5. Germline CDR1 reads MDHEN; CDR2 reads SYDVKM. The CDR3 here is CASTGTSGRARTDTQYF. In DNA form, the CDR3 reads TGTGCCAGCACCGGGACTAGCGGGAGGGCTCGCACAGATACGCAGTATTTT.

The CDR3 bases are TGTGCCAGCAGCCTACGCGGGGTCGAAGATGAAAAACTGTTTTTT. Its translation: CASSLRGVEDEKLFF. The chain uses TRBV7-9 and TRBJ1-4; D is ambiguous. V lost 5 bases and J lost 6, with 16 bases in between. The CDR3 totals 15 residues. In germline, CDR1 is SEHNR, CDR2 FQNEAQ (reference sequence).

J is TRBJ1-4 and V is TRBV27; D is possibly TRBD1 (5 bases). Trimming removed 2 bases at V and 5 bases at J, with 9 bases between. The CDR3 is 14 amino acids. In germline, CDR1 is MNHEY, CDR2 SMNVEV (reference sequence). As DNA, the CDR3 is TGTGCCAGCAGTTTACAGGGATACAATGAAAAACTGTTTTTT. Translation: CASSLQGYNEKLFF.

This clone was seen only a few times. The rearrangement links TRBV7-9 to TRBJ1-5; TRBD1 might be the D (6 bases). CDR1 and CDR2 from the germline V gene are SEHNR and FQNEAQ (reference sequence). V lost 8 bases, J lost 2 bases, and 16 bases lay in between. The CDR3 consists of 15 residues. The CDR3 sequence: CASGPGGGGNQPQHF. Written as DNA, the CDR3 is TGTGCCAGCGGCCCGGGAGGGGGTGGCAATCAGCCCCAGCATTTT.

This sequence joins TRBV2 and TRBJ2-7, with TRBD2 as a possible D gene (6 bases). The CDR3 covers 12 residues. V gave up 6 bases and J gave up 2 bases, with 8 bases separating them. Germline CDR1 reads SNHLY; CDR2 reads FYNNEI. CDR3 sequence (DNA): TGTGCCAGCAGGGACTATACCTACGAGCAGTACTTC. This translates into CASRDYTYEQYF.

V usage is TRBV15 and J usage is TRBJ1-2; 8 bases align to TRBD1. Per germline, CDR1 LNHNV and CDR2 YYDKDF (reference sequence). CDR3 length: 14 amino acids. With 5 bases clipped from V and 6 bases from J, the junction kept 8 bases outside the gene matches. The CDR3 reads CATSDRTGGNGYTF. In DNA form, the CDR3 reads TGTGCCACCAGCGACCGAACAGGGGGTAATGGCTACACCTTC.

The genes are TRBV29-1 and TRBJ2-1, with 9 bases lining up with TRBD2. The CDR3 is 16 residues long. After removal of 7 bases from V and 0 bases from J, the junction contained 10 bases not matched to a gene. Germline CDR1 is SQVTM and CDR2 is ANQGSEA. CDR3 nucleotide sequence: TGCAGCGCCCGCCAAGCGCGGGAGGGCTCCTACAATGAGCAGTTCTTC. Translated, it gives CSARQAREGSYNEQFF.

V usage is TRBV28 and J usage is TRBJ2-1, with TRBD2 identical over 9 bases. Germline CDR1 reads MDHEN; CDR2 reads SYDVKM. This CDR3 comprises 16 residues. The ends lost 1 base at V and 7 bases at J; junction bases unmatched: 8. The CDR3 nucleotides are TGTGCCAGCAGTTTATACCCAGCGGGAGGTATGAATGAGCAGTTCTTC. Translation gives CASSLYPAGGMNEQFF.

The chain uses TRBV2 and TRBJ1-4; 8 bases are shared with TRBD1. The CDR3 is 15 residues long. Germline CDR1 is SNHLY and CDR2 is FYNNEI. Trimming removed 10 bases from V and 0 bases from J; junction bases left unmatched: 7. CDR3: CATSPGGSTNEKLFF. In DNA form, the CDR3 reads TGTGCCACCTCGCCAGGGGGCTCAACTAATGAAAAACTGTTTTTT. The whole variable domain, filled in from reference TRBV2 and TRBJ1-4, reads EPEVTQTPSHQVTQMGQEVILRCVPISNHLYFYWYRQILGQKVEFLVSFYNNEISEKSEIFDDQFSVERPDGSNFTLKIRSTKLEDSAMYFCATSPGGSTNEKLFFGSGTQLSVL.

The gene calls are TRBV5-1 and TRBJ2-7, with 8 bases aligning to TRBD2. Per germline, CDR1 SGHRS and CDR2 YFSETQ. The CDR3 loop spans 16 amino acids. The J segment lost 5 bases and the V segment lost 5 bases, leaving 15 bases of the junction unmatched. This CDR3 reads CASSGERETAKDEQYF. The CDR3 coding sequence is TGCGCCAGCAGTGGGGAGCGGGAGACGGCGAAGGACGAGCAGTACTTC.

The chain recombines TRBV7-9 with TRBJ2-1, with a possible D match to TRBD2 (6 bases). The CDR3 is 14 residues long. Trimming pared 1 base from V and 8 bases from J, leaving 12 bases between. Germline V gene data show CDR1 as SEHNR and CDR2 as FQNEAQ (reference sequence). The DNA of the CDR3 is TGTGCCAGCAGCTTAGAGAGCGGGCCTTATGAGCAGTTCTTC. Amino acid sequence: CASSLESGPYEQFF. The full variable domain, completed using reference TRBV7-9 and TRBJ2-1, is DTGVSQNPRHKITKRGQNVTFRCDPISEHNRLYWYRQTLGQGPEFLTYFQNEAQLEKSRLLSDRFSAERPKGSFSTLEIQRTEQGDSAMYLCASSLESGPYEQFFGPGTRLTVL.

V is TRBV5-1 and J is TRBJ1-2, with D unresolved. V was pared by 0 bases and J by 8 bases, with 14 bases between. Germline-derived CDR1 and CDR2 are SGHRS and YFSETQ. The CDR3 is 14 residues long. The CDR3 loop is CASSLDVAGGGYTF. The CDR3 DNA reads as TGCGCCAGCAGCTTGGACGTCGCGGGAGGGGGCTACACCTTC.

The CDR3 loop reads CASSSSRGPWYGYTF. In DNA, the CDR3 is TGTGCCAGCAGCTCCTCCAGGGGGCCTTGGTATGGCTACACCTTC. The chain couples TRBV11-2 to TRBJ1-2; 8 bases are shared with TRBD1. The V and J ends lost 4 bases and 5 bases, in that order; junction bases with no gene match: 9. Germline CDR1 is SGHAT and CDR2 is FQNNGV. The CDR3 has 15 amino acids.

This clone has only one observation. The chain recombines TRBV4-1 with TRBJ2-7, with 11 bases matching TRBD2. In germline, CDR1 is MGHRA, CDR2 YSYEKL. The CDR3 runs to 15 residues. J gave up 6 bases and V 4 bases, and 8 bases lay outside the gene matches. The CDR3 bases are TGCGCCAGCAGCCGGGGACTAGCGGTTGGTTCCGAGCAGTACTTC. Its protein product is CASSRGLAVGSEQYF.

The CDR3 DNA follows: TGTGCCAGCAGTTACGCGGGAACTTACAATGAGCAGTTCTTC. This gives the protein CASSYAGTYNEQFF. This chain links TRBV6-6 with TRBJ2-1, with D maybe TRBD2 (6 bases). Trimming took 2 bases from V and 4 from J, leaving 9 bases between them. The CDR3 runs to 14 residues. Per the germline V gene, CDR1 is MNHNY and CDR2 is SVGAGI (reference sequence).

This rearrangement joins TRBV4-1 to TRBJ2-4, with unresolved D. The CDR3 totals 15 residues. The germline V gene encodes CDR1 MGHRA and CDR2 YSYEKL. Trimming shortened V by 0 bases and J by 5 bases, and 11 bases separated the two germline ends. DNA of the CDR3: TGCGCCAGCAGCCAAGACCGGAGACGAGAAAACATTCAGTACTTC. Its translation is CASSQDRRRENIQYF.

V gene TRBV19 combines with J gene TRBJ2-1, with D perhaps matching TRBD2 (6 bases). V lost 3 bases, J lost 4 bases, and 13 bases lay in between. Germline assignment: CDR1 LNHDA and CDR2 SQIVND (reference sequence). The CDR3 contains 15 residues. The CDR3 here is CASSIGTSQYNEQFF. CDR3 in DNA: TGTGCCAGTAGTATCGGTACTAGCCAGTACAATGAGCAGTTCTTC. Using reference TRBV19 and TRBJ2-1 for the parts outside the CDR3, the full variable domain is DGGITQSPKYLFRKEGQNVTLSCEQNLNHDAMYWYRQDPGQGLRLIYYSQIVNDFQKGDIAEGYSVSREKKESFPLTVTSAQKNPTAFYLCASSIGTSQYNEQFFGPGTRLTVL.

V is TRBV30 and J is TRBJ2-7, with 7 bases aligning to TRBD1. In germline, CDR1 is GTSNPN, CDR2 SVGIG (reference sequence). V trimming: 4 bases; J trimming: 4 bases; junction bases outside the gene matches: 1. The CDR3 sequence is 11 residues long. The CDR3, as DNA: TGTGCCTGGACGGGACAGTACGAGCAGTACTTC. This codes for CAWTGQYEQYF.

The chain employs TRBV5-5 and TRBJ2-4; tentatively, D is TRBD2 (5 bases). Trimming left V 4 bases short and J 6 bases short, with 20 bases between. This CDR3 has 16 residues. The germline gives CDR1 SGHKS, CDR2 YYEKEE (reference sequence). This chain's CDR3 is CASSGSDVFRANIQYF. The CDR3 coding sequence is TGTGCCAGCAGCGGGAGTGACGTTTTTCGGGCAAACATTCAGTACTTC. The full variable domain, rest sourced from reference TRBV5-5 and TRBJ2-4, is DAGVTQSPTHLIKTRGQQVTLRCSPISGHKSVSWYQQVLGQGPQFIFQYYEKEERGRGNFPDRFSARQFPNYSSELNVNALLLGDSALYLCASSGSDVFRANIQYFGAGTRLSVL.

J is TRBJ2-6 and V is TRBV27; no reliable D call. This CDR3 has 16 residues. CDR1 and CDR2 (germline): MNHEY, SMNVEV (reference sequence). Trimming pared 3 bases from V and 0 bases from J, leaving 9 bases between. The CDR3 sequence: CASSFDTASGANVLTF. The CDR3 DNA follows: TGTGCCAGCAGTTTCGACACGGCCTCTGGGGCCAACGTCCTGACTTTC.

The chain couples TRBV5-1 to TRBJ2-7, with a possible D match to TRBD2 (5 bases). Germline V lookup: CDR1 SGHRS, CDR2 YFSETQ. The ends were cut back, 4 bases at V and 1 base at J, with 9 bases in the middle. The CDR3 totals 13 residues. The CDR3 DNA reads TGCGCCAGCAGCCCCGGGGTTTCCTACGAGCAGTACTTC. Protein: CASSPGVSYEQYF.

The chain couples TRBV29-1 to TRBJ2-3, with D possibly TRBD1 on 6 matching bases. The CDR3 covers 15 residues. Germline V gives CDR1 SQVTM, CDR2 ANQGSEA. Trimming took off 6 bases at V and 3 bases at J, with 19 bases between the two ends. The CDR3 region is CSVTYQGIRTDTQYF. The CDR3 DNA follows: TGCAGCGTAACCTATCAGGGGATTCGGACAGATACGCAGTATTTT.